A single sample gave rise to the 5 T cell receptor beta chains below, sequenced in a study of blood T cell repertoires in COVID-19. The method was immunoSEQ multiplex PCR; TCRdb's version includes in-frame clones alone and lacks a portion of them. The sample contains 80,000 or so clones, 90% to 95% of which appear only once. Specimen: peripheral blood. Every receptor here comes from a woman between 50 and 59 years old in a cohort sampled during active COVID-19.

Written as DNA, the CDR3 is TGCGCCAGCAGCCTGGACATGTCCTACAATGAGCAGTTCTTC. It translates to CASSLDMSYNEQFF. The rearrangement links TRBV5-1 to TRBJ2-1; maybe TRBD1 (5 bases). Germline values: CDR1 SGHRS, CDR2 YFSETQ. The CDR3 runs to 14 residues. The V and J ends lost 4 bases and 1 base respectively, with 9 bases between them.

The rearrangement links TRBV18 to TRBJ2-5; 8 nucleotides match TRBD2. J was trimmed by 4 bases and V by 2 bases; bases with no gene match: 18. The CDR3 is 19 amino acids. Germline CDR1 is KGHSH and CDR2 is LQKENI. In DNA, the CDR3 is TGTGCCAGCTCACCAGGGGTATATGGAGCGGGGGCCCTTCCAGAGACCCAGTACTTC. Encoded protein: CASSPGVYGAGALPETQYF.

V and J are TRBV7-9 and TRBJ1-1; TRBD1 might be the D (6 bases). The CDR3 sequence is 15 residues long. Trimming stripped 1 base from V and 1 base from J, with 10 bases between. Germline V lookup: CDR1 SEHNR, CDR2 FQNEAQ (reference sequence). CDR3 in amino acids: CASSLEPTGNTEAFF. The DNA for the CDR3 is TGTGCCAGCAGCTTAGAACCGACAGGGAACACTGAAGCTTTCTTT.

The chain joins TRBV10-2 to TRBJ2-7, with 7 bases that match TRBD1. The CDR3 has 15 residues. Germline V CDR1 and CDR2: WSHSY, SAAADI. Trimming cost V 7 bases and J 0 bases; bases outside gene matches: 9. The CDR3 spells CASIKDRSSSYEQYF. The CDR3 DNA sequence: TGCGCCAGCATAAAGGACAGGTCTAGCTCCTACGAGCAGTACTTC.

CDR3 coding DNA: TGTGCCAGCGGAGGGACCAACTCTGGAAACACCATATATTTT. It encodes CASGGTNSGNTIYF. This chain connects TRBV6-6 to TRBJ1-3, with D possibly matching TRBD1 (5 bases). V was shortened by 8 bases and J by 0 bases, with 11 bases between the two germline ends. The CDR3 is 14 residues long. Germline values: CDR1 MNHNY, CDR2 SVGAGI (reference sequence).